The T cell receptor beta chain described here comes from a study of T-cell reconstitution after alpha-beta-depleted transplantation in children. Study findings and constraints: Reports say that about two months after transplant, the alpha-beta T cells came out of several hundred graft clones that had expanded. By one year post-transplant, T-cell counts and diversity largely arose from T cells that were newly produced. Recipient T cells and thymic progenitors that survived gave rise to the high TCRbeta diversity observed at day 60 in some patients.

The CDR3 is made up of 14 amino acids. The J segment lost 7 bases and the V segment lost 6 bases, leaving 8 bases of the junction unmatched. The germline gives CDR1 SEHNR, CDR2 FQNEAQ (reference sequence). This clonotype was seen a handful of times. As yet, its antigen is unknown. TCRbeta library preparation incorporated unique molecular identifiers. TCRdb independently ran MiXCR on the PCR reads; one entry per CDR3 protein. The sample yields about 830,000 distinct CDR3 sequences, roughly 15% seen once. The TCR sequence derives from a male patient younger than 18 who had a stem cell transplant for acute lymphoblastic leukemia, so the T cells may come from the graft donor. This material consisted of PBMCs, mostly from graft donor cells, taken 360 days after TCRalphabeta/CD19-depleted stem cell transplant. The V and J genes are TRBV7-9 and TRBJ1-4; 7 nucleotides align to TRBD1. The DNA of the CDR3 is TGTGCCAGCAGTCCCCGAGGGGGCGGTGAAAAACTGTTTTTT. Translated: CASSPRGGGEKLFF.